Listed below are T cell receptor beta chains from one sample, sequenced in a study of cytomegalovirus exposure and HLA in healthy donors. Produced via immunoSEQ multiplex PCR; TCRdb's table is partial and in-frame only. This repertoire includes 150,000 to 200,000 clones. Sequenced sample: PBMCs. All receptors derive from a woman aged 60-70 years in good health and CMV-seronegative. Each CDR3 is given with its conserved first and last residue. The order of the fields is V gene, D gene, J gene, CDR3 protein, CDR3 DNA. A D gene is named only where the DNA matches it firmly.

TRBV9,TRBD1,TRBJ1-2,CASSGYPDRAYGYTF,TGTGCCAGCAGCGGTTACCCGGACAGGGCCTATGGCTACACCTTC
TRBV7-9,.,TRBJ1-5,CASTLSAGQPQHF,TGTGCCAGCACCTTATCAGCGGGCCAGCCCCAGCATTTT
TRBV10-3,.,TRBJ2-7,CAFSPGGSYEQYF,TGTGCCTTTTCGCCAGGAGGGAGCTACGAGCAGTACTTC
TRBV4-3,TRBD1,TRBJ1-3,CASSARTGWLEGDTIYF,TGCGCCAGCAGCGCCCGGACAGGCTGGCTGGAGGGTGACACCATATATTTT
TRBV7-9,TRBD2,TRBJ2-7,CASSSQLAGLHEQYF,TGTGCCAGCAGCTCCCAACTAGCGGGCCTCCACGAGCAGTACTTC
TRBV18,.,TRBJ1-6,CASSPTLTANSPLHF,TGTGCCAGCTCACCTACTCTGACAGCCAATTCACCCCTCCACTTT
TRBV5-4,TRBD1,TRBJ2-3,CASSGVRDRSTDTQYF,TGTGCCAGCAGTGGGGTGAGGGACAGGTCCACAGATACGCAGTATTTT
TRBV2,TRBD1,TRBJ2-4,CASSSGQVQGNIQYF,TGTGCCAGCAGTTCGGGACAGGTTCAAGGGAACATTCAGTACTTC
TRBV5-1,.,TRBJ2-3,CASSVSVQGTDTQYF,TGCGCCAGCAGCGTTAGCGTCCAGGGCACAGATACGCAGTATTTT
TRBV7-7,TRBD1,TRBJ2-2,CASSPRQGAGTTGELFF,TGTGCCAGCAGCCCGAGACAGGGGGCAGGGACCACCGGGGAGCTGTTTTTT
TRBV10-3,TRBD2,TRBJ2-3,CAISVSGGVTDTQYF,TGTGCCATCAGTGTTAGCGGGGGGGTAACAGATACGCAGTATTTT
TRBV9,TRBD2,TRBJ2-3,CASSVNPHAGGADTQYF,TGTGCCAGCAGCGTAAATCCCCACGCGGGGGGCGCAGATACGCAGTATTTT
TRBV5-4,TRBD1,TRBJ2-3,CASSPGQGITDTQYF,TGTGCCAGCAGCCCGGGACAGGGGATCACAGATACGCAGTATTTT
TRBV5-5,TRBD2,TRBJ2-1,CASSRVPSGGTYNEQFF,TGTGCCAGCAGCAGGGTACCTAGCGGGGGGACCTACAATGAGCAGTTCTTC
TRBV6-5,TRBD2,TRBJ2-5,CASRWTSGEWETQYF,TGTGCCAGCAGATGGACTAGCGGGGAGTGGGAGACCCAGTACTTC
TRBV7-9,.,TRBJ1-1,CASSLTGRNTEAFF,TGTGCCAGCAGCTTGACAGGACGGAACACTGAAGCTTTCTTT
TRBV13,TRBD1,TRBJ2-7,CASSSQDRAYEQYF,TGTGCCAGCAGCTCCCAGGACAGGGCCTACGAGCAGTACTTC
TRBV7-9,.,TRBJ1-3,CASSSDRSGNTIYF,TGTGCCAGCAGCTCAGACAGATCTGGAAACACCATATATTTT
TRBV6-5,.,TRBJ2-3,CASSSDGSSAQYF,TGTGCCAGCAGTTCCGACGGCTCTAGTGCGCAGTATTTT
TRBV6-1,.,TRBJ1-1,CASRVQGSGTEAFF,TGTGCCAGCAGAGTCCAGGGGTCGGGAACTGAAGCTTTCTTT
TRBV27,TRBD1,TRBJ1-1,CASSLTTDRVWDMNTEAFF,TGTGCCAGCAGTCTCACAACCGACAGGGTTTGGGACATGAACACTGAAGCTTTCTTT
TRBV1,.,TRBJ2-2,CRISGRARGGELFF,TGCAGGATTAGCGGGAGGGCCCGGGGCGGGGAGCTGTTTTTT
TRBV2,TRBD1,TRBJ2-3,CASKLQGEATDTQYF,TGTGCCAGCAAACTACAGGGGGAGGCCACAGATACGCAGTATTTT
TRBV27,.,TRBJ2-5,CASSLSEPQETQYF,TGTGCCAGCAGTTTATCAGAGCCTCAAGAGACCCAGTACTTC
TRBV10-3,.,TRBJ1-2,CAISNGQPYGYTF,TGTGCCATCAGTAATGGACAGCCCTATGGCTACACCTTC
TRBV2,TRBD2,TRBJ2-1,CASSDEREADNEQFF,TGTGCCAGCAGTGACGAGCGGGAGGCCGACAATGAGCAGTTCTTC
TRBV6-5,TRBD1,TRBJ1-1,CASQRQGRQTEAFF,TGTGCCAGCCAGAGACAGGGCCGTCAGACTGAAGCTTTCTTT
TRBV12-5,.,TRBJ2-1,CASGLDGRGNEQFF,TGTGCTAGTGGTTTGGACGGCCGGGGTAATGAGCAGTTCTTC
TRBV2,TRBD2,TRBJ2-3,CAQSGGGLRTDTQYF,TGTGCCCAGTCGGGGGGAGGATTACGCACAGATACGCAGTATTTT
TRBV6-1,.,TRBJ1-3,CASSALEGRNTIYF,TGTGCCAGCAGCGCCCTCGAGGGTAGAAACACCATATATTTT
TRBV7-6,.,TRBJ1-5,CASSLDSGGQPQHF,TGTGCCAGCAGCTTAGACTCGGGGGGTCAGCCCCAGCATTTT
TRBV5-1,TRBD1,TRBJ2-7,CASSSTPTGGTYEQYF,TGCGCCAGCAGCTCCACCCCGACAGGGGGCACTTACGAGCAGTACTTC
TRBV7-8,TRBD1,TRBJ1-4,CATRDRGPDGKLFF,TGTGCCACCCGGGACAGGGGGCCGGATGGAAAACTGTTTTTT
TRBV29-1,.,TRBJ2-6,CSATVSGANVLTF,TGCAGCGCGACAGTCTCTGGGGCCAACGTCCTGACTTTC
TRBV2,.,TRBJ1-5,CASKRGYSNQPQHF,TGTGCCAGCAAAAGGGGTTATAGCAATCAGCCCCAGCATTTT
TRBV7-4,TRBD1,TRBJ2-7,CASSETGQTRRVYEQYF,TGTGCCAGCAGCGAGACGGGACAGACAAGAAGAGTCTACGAGCAGTACTTC
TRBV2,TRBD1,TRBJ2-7,CASSEETGGTYEQYF,TGTGCCAGCAGTGAGGAGACAGGGGGTACCTACGAGCAGTACTTC
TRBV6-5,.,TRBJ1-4,CASSRTATNEKLFF,TGTGCCAGCAGTCGGACTGCAACTAATGAAAAACTGTTTTTT
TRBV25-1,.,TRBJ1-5,CASSESRDQPQHF,TGTGCCAGCAGTGAATCCCGTGATCAGCCCCAGCATTTT
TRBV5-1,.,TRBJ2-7,CASSLSGSGGQYF,TGCGCCAGCAGCTTGAGTGGCTCTGGCGGGCAGTACTTC
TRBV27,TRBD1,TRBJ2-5,CASSFLQGALETQYF,TGTGCCAGCAGTTTTTTACAGGGGGCGCTGGAGACCCAGTACTTC
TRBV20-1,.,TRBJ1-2,CSARASRGYTF,TGCAGTGCTAGGGCTTCCCGTGGCTACACCTTC
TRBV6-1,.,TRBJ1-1,CASSGTVRTEAFF,TGTGCCAGCAGTGGGACAGTGCGTACTGAAGCTTTCTTT
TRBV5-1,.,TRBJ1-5,CASSQGVGGIQPQHF,TGCGCCAGCAGCCAGGGCGTGGGAGGGATTCAGCCCCAGCATTTT
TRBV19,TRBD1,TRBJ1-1,CASSLGTGRNTEAFF,TGTGCCAGTAGTCTCGGGACAGGGAGAAACACTGAAGCTTTCTTT
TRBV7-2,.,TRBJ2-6,CASSRRGGNSGANVLTF,TGTGCCAGCAGCCGGAGAGGAGGAAACTCTGGGGCCAACGTCCTGACTTTC